The clone carrying this T cell receptor beta chain came up once. This table comes from immunoSEQ multiplex PCR, and its TCRdb copy is limited to in-frame clones, with some not included. The sample shows more than 10,000 clones, about 91% of them seen only once. This sample stems from a study of T cell changes during pregnancy in multiple sclerosis. Here the sequenced sample was CD8+ T cells from peripheral blood mononuclear cells, taken in the second trimester of pregnancy. This clonotype originated in a female donor in good health, enrolled as a control in a pregnancy study.

CDR3 sequence reads: CASSSIGRVSTDTQYF. In DNA form, the CDR3 reads TGTGCCAGCAGTAGCATTGGGAGGGTATCCACAGATACGCAGTATTTT. The V call is TRBV9, the J call TRBJ2-3, with 7 bases matching TRBD2. The J segment lost 2 bases and the V segment lost 5 bases, leaving 11 bases of the junction unmatched. Germline-derived CDR1 and CDR2 are SGDLS and YYNGEE. The CDR3 length is 16 residues. Full variable domain (rest looked up from reference TRBV9 and TRBJ2-3): DSGVTQTPKHLITATGQRVTLRCSPRSGDLSVYWYQQSLDQGLQFLIQYYNGEERAKGNILERFSAQQFPDLHSELNLSSLELGDSALYFCASSSIGRVSTDTQYFGPGTRLTVL.